This T cell receptor (beta chain) is drawn from a study of naive and memory T cell subsets. Study observations and caveats: From naive to CM, EM and EMRA, diversity decreased and Gini increased.

With respect to this clonotype: The antigen remains unidentified.

Two oligonucleotides, mixed equimolar, formed the beta constant-region primer covering TRBC1 and TRBC2. Four rounds of PCR amplified the ligated cDNA using nested alpha and beta constant-region primers plus SP2. The cDNA 3' end received a ligated single-stranded oligonucleotide carrying the SP2 primer and a 12-nucleotide UMI. TCRdb ran MiXCR on the UMI-ligation and nested PCR reads and lists one entry per CDR3 protein. The repertoire holds roughly 80,000 distinct CDR3 sequences, with 8% to 9.5% as singletons. CD8 T cells were positively selected from what remained after CD4 positive selection. Four subsets defined by CD45RA and CD27 were sorted after CD3, CD4, CD8 and live/dead staining. This CDR3 contains 15 residues. Germline trimming cut 0 bases from V and 6 bases from J; bases unmatched to any gene: 3. Germline V gene lookup returns CDR1 SGDLS and CDR2 YYNGEE.

Sequenced input: naive CD8+ T cells from blood. The receptor comes from a human donor in good health. This chain connects TRBV9 to TRBJ2-2, with 9 bases fitting TRBD1. CDR3 nucleotides: TGTGCCAGCAGCGTAGGACAGGGGGGGTCCGGGGAGCTGTTTTTT. Translating it yields CASSVGQGGSGELFF.